The present TCR beta chain was sequenced within a study of T cells in Graves' hyperthyroidism and ophthalmopathy. General observations from the study: A model using 13 V-J features told ophthalmopathy apart from stable hyperthyroidism.

CDR3 length equals 12 residues. V shed 10 bases, J shed 9 bases, and the junction held 7 bases outside the gene matches. Germline V gives CDR1 ENHRY, CDR2 SYGVKD. There were TCR beta CDR3 regions amplified from RNA transcripts. HTBI primers drove first-round RT-PCR of the TCR CDR3. A single record per CDR3 protein comes from TCRdb applying MiXCR to the multiplex PCR reads. The sample lists a few hundred thousand distinct CDR3 sequences; 15% to 17% were seen once. About this clonotype: No antigen is known for it.

The sample consisted of blood. The receptor comes from a woman aged 25 to 39 with Graves' hyperthyroidism. The chain combines TRBV10-3 with TRBJ2-1; TRBD1 matches at 9 bases. CDR3 sequence (DNA): TGTGCCACAACAGGGGGCATCGGTGAGCAGTTCTTC. This encodes CATTGGIGEQFF.